Presented here are 5 T cell receptor beta chains from one specimen sequenced in a study of blood T cell repertoires in COVID-19. Assay: immunoSEQ multiplex PCR; the TCRdb copy retains only in-frame clones and omits some. Of 350,000 or so clones in the sample, 70% to 90% were seen once. The specimen sequenced was peripheral blood. These receptors came from a woman aged 30 to 39 with COVID-19, enrolled during active disease.

DNA for the CDR3: TGTGCCAGCAGTGAGTCACAGTTCTCTGGGGCCAACGTCCTGACTTTC. This sequence encodes CASSESQFSGANVLTF. The V call is TRBV25-1, the J call TRBJ2-6; D remains unclear. The CDR3 extends over 16 amino acids. V was shortened by 3 bases and J by 0 bases, with 9 bases between the two germline ends. CDR1 and CDR2 (germline): MGHDK, SYGVNS.

This clone was seen only a few times. This chain joins TRBV27 and TRBJ2-1, with 8 bases matching TRBD2. The germline CDR1 and CDR2 sequences are MNHEY and SMNVEV (reference sequence). The trim removed 3 bases at V and 7 bases at J, leaving 5 bases unmatched. The CDR3 is 14 amino acids. The chain's CDR3 is CASSFQREWNEQFF. CDR3 sequence (DNA): TGTGCCAGCAGTTTCCAGCGGGAGTGGAATGAGCAGTTCTTC.

V and J are TRBV11-2 and TRBJ2-7; D perhaps matches TRBD2 (6 bases). The germline V gene has CDR1 SGHAT and CDR2 FQNNGV. The CDR3 runs 16 residues. The V gene lost 5 bases and the J gene lost 1 base, with 18 bases spanning the gap. The CDR3 sequence is CASSPRDWGTSYEQYF. The CDR3 DNA follows: TGTGCCAGCAGCCCCAGGGACTGGGGAACGTCCTACGAGCAGTACTTC.

This clone was recorded only once. The rearrangement links TRBV20-1 to TRBJ2-7; 7 bases are shared with TRBD1. The CDR3 is 12 amino acids. Germline trimming cut 3 bases from V and 6 bases from J; bases unmatched to any gene: 5. Germline CDR1 reads DFQATT; CDR2 reads SNEGSKA (reference sequence). The CDR3 DNA is TGCAGTGCTAGTCCGACAGGGCCCGAGCAGTACTTC. Its protein is CSASPTGPEQYF.

The chain couples TRBV28 to TRBJ1-5; weak D call: TRBD1 (5 bases). V dropped 3 bases and J dropped 5 bases, with 11 bases sitting between them. The CDR3 sequence is 14 residues long. The germline V gene encodes CDR1 MDHEN and CDR2 SYDVKM. As DNA, the CDR3 is TGTGCCAGCAGTTTCGGGGGTGACGATCAGCCCCAGCATTTT. As protein: CASSFGGDDQPQHF.